This T cell receptor (beta chain) derives from a study of blood T cell repertoires in COVID-19. Study in general: The cDNA or gDNA used as material had been derived from T cells, B-cell-depleted T cells, or PBMCs.

Generated by immunoSEQ multiplex PCR, the TCRdb table keeps only in-frame clones and is missing some. The table lists about 220,000 clones, 80% of them singletons. The CDR3 extends over 16 amino acids. V was clipped by 5 bases and J by 7 bases, with 21 bases between them. Per germline, CDR1 SGHVS and CDR2 FNYEAQ. Sequenced: peripheral blood. This receptor was taken from a human donor in a cohort sampled during active COVID-19. The chain combines TRBV7-6 with TRBJ2-1; D uncertain. CDR3 region: CASSPADFSYGNEQFF. CDR3 nucleotide sequence: TGTGCCAGCAGCCCCGCCGACTTTTCTTACGGGAATGAGCAGTTCTTC.